Each of the 16 T cell receptor beta chains below was sequenced from the same sample in a study of blood T cell repertoires in COVID-19 (dated by TCRdb to about 2020). The library was made by the immunoSEQ multiplex PCR assay. TCRdb stores this immuneACCESS table with in-frame sequences only. Part of the clones is absent; in the studies checked, under half of the shortfall reflects unresolved V genes, and no reason is known for the rest. Counted in this sample were 100,000 to 150,000 clones; approximately 90% of them appeared once. In total, the top ten clones hold approximately 2% of the sample. The material sequenced was peripheral blood. These TCRs come from a man in his fifties or sixties with COVID-19, enrolled during active disease.

The chain couples TRBV11-3 to TRBJ2-5; perhaps TRBD1 as D (5 bases). Germline V CDR1 and CDR2: SGHNT, YENEEA. Trimming left V 1 base short and J 2 bases short, with 14 bases between. This CDR3 has 16 residues. Here the CDR3 reads CASSLGAGPEQETQYF. DNA of the CDR3: TGTGCCAGCAGCTTAGGGGCAGGGCCCGAGCAAGAGACCCAGTACTTC.

This chain joins TRBV11-2 and TRBJ1-4; 7 nucleotides align to TRBD1. CDR3 length equals 15 residues. J gave up 8 bases and V 5 bases, and 11 bases lay outside the gene matches. Germline CDR1 reads SGHAT; CDR2 reads FQNNGV. The chain's CDR3 is CASSPTGQENEKLFF. CDR3 bases: TGTGCCAGCAGCCCGACCGGACAGGAGAACGAAAAACTGTTTTTT. Using reference TRBV11-2 and TRBJ1-4 for the parts outside the CDR3, the full variable domain is EAGVAQSPRYKIIEKRQSVAFWCNPISGHATLYWYQQILGQGPKLLIQFQNNGVVDDSQLPKDRFSAERLKGVDSTLKIQPAKLEDSAVYLCASSPTGQENEKLFFGSGTQLSVL.

The chain employs TRBV5-1 and TRBJ2-3; the D is unclear. This CDR3 spans 13 amino acids. The ends were cut back, 4 bases at V and 2 bases at J, with 8 bases in the middle. Germline assignment: CDR1 SGHRS and CDR2 YFSETQ. The CDR3 DNA reads TGCGCCAGCAGCCCAGACAACACAGATACGCAGTATTTT. This encodes CASSPDNTDTQYF.

The V and J genes are TRBV12-3 or TRBV12-4 and TRBJ2-5; the D gene is possibly TRBD1 (5 bases). This CDR3 is 13 amino acids long. V lost 4 bases and J lost 7, with 13 bases in between. The CDR3: CASSSQGWGTQYF. The CDR3 nucleotides are TGTGCCAGCAGTTCCCAGGGCTGGGGGACCCAGTACTTC.

The gene calls are TRBV24-1 and TRBJ1-2, with no clear D. V was cut by 5 bases and J by 5 bases, with 17 bases left in between. CDR1 KGHDR and CDR2 SFDVKD come from the germline V gene. The CDR3 runs 15 residues. The CDR3, as DNA: TGTGCCACCAGTGCCGCTAAGGAGGGAGGGTATGGCTACACCTTC. This gives the protein CATSAAKEGGYGYTF.

The CDR3 coding sequence is TGTGCCAGCAGTTACCAACGGGAGGGCTCCTACGAGCAGTACTTC. As protein: CASSYQREGSYEQYF. This chain links TRBV6-5 with TRBJ2-7; TRBD2 aligns across 8 bases. Germline V gives CDR1 MNHEY, CDR2 SVGAGI. CDR3 length: 15 residues. After removal of 2 bases from V and 0 bases from J, the junction contained 3 bases not matched to a gene.

This clone came up once. V and J are TRBV9 and TRBJ1-1, with D possibly matching TRBD1 (5 bases). The CDR3 runs 13 residues. CDR1 and CDR2 from the germline V gene are SGDLS and YYNGEE. V gave up 2 bases and J gave up 6 bases, with 11 bases separating them. The CDR3 here is CASSVGGRAEAFF. As DNA, the CDR3 is TGTGCCAGCAGCGTGGGGGGTAGGGCTGAAGCTTTCTTT.

This clone was counted a single time. The J gene is TRBJ1-2, the V gene TRBV7-2; D unresolved. Per germline, CDR1 SGHTA and CDR2 FQGNSA. V shed 5 bases and J shed 3 bases, with 13 bases lying between them. The CDR3 is 14 amino acids. CDR3 nucleotide sequence: TGTGCCAGCAGCCCCGCCCGTACTCACTATGGCTACACCTTC. This sequence encodes CASSPARTHYGYTF.

The chain links TRBV28 to TRBJ2-3; possible D gene TRBD1, 5 bases. V was pared by 3 bases and J by 0 bases, with 13 bases between. CDR3 length: 16 residues. Germline CDR1 and CDR2: MDHEN and SYDVKM. The DNA of the CDR3 is TGTGCCAGCAGTTTTTTGACAGCCTCTAGCACAGATACGCAGTATTTT. Its translation: CASSFLTASSTDTQYF.

This chain uses TRBV15 with TRBJ2-7, with 7 bases aligning to TRBD2. The CDR3 loop spans 12 amino acids. V gave up 8 bases and J gave up 5 bases; unmatched junction bases: 6. CDR1 and CDR2 from the germline V gene are LNHNV and YYDKDF (reference sequence). As DNA, the CDR3 is TGTGCCACCTCCGGCGGGAGAAACGAGCAGTACTTC. Protein: CATSGGRNEQYF.

The chain is built from TRBV6-1 and TRBJ2-5; TRBD1 might be the D (5 bases). The germline V gene has CDR1 MNHNS and CDR2 SASEGT. V was clipped by 1 base and J by 5 bases, with 8 bases between them. The CDR3 spans 13 residues. CDR3 sequence reads: CASSEGGWETQYF. The CDR3 DNA reads as TGTGCCAGCAGTGAAGGGGGCTGGGAGACCCAGTACTTC.

The chain employs TRBV28 and TRBJ2-7; TRBD2 matches 9 bases. V dropped 5 bases and J dropped 3; count of bases not matched to a gene: 8. Germline V gives CDR1 MDHEN, CDR2 SYDVKM. The CDR3 contains 15 residues. DNA for the CDR3: TGTGCCAGCAGTGCTCCTAGCGGGAATCACTACGAGCAGTACTTC. Translating it yields CASSAPSGNHYEQYF.

V gene TRBV5-1 combines with J gene TRBJ2-5, with 8 bases aligning to TRBD2. CDR1 SGHRS and CDR2 YFSETQ come from the germline V gene. V gave up 0 bases and J gave up 2 bases; unmatched junction bases: 3. CDR3 size: 15 residues. The CDR3 DNA reads as TGCGCCAGCAGCTTGGTTAGCGGGGAGCAAGAGACCCAGTACTTC. It translates to CASSLVSGEQETQYF.

The J gene is TRBJ2-1, the V gene TRBV27; 8 bases map to TRBD1. After removal of 3 bases from V and 6 bases from J, the junction contained 7 bases not matched to a gene. Per the germline V gene, CDR1 is MNHEY and CDR2 is SMNVEV (reference sequence). CDR3 length equals 15 residues. CDR3 protein: CASSFQGAGGNEQFF. The CDR3 DNA reads as TGTGCCAGCAGTTTCCAGGGGGCTGGTGGCAATGAGCAGTTCTTC.

The genes are TRBV4-1 and TRBJ1-1, with TRBD1 identical over 8 bases. The CDR3 sequence is 15 residues long. The V segment lost 1 base and the J segment 4 bases; nucleotides outside the gene matches: 5. Per germline, CDR1 MGHRA and CDR2 YSYEKL. DNA of the CDR3: TGCGCCAGCAGCCAAGCCTCAGGGGGCGGCACTGAAGCTTTCTTT. It yields the protein CASSQASGGGTEAFF.

The J gene is TRBJ2-5, the V gene TRBV5-8, with D tentatively TRBD2 (5 bases). Germline V gene data show CDR1 as SGHTS and CDR2 as YDEGEE. V shed 0 bases and J shed 2 bases, with 8 bases lying between them. This CDR3 is built from 14 residues. The CDR3 sequence is CASSLVRTQETQYF. The CDR3 bases are TGTGCCAGCAGCTTGGTACGGACTCAAGAGACCCAGTACTTC.